The 31 T cell receptor beta chains below were found in one sample sequenced in a study of T cells expressing NK-cell markers. Reanalyzing the 5' RACE reads, TCRdb keeps one entry per CDR3 protein, without DNA. The table lists 250,000 or so distinct CDR3 sequences, with more than 3.5% in the top ten. Sequenced sample: blood T cells: a sorted CD56 or NKG2C T cell subset, CD4+ or CD8+ T cells, or bulk PBMC T cells (not recorded which). The receptors here all came from a woman aged 18 to 69 in good health.

The V and J genes are TRBV12-3 or TRBV12-4 and TRBJ2-4; the D call of TRBD2 rests on TCRdb alone, since no DNA is present to check it. This CDR3 spans 14 amino acids. The CDR3 loop reads CASSFRGTKNIQYF.

V and J are TRBV5-1 and TRBJ2-2; TCRdb's D call of TRBD2 is untestable without DNA. Germline assignment: CDR1 SGHRS and CDR2 YFSETQ. The CDR3 extends over 14 amino acids. CDR3 sequence: CASSLEDYTGELFF.

The chain is built from TRBV7-3 and TRBJ2-3. The length of the CDR3 is 13 residues. In germline, CDR1 is SGHTA, CDR2 FQGTGA. CDR3 loop: CASSSHLKDTQYF.

This chain links TRBV24-1 with TRBJ2-7. CDR1 KGHDR and CDR2 SFDVKD come from the germline V gene. This CDR3 region has 11 residues. The chain's CDR3 is CATSDNYEQYF.

The chain couples TRBV11-2 to TRBJ2-7; checking the TCRdb D call of TRBD2 is not possible without DNA. The CDR3 loop spans 14 amino acids. The germline V gene encodes CDR1 SGHAT and CDR2 FQNNGV. CDR3 region: CASSLVGSGYEQYF. Using reference TRBV11-2 and TRBJ2-7 for the parts outside the CDR3, the full variable domain is EAGVAQSPRYKIIEKRQSVAFWCNPISGHATLYWYQQILGQGPKLLIQFQNNGVVDDSQLPKDRFSAERLKGVDSTLKIQPAKLEDSAVYLCASSLVGSGYEQYFGPGTRLTVT.

This chain connects TRBV20-1 to TRBJ2-7; TCRdb's D call of TRBD2 is untestable without DNA. The V gene's germline CDR1 is DFQATT and CDR2 SNEGSKA (reference sequence). This CDR3 region has 15 residues. The CDR3 sequence is CSARLGALNPYEQYF.

The chain links TRBV29-1 to TRBJ2-6. Germline CDR1 and CDR2: SQVTM and ANQGSEA. CDR3 length: 18 residues. The CDR3: CSVEDRSVVRGAANVLTF.

V gene TRBV19 combines with J gene TRBJ2-1; TCRdb reports TRBD2, a call that lacks DNA to check it against. The germline V gene has CDR1 LNHDA and CDR2 SQIVND (reference sequence). CDR3 length: 16 residues. CDR3 in amino acids: CATSGLAGGPGNEQFF.

This chain uses TRBV12-3 or TRBV12-4 with TRBJ2-3. The CDR3 contains 12 residues. The CDR3 protein is CASTIRTDTQYF.

The chain carries TRBV28 and TRBJ2-1; lacking DNA, the TRBD1 call made by TCRdb goes unchecked. Germline lookup yields CDR1 MDHEN and CDR2 SYDVKM. The CDR3 is made up of 15 amino acids. The CDR3: CASSTKGQGNNEQFF.

The V call is TRBV12-3 or TRBV12-4, the J call TRBJ1-5; there is no DNA to check the TCRdb D call of TRBD1. This CDR3 is built from 12 residues. CDR3: CATVLGGAAQHF.

V gene TRBV5-1 combines with J gene TRBJ2-1; TCRdb selects TRBD2, and the lack of DNA leaves this call unchecked. CDR1 SGHRS and CDR2 YFSETQ come from the germline V gene. The CDR3 contains 15 residues. The CDR3 loop reads CASSTTSGGAYEQFF.

CDR3 amino acids: CASSPTGGQGAFF. This rearrangement joins TRBV3-1 to TRBJ1-1; TCRdb designates TRBD1, a call that cannot be tested without DNA. CDR1 is LGHDT and CDR2 is YNNKEL in the germline V gene (reference sequence). The CDR3 spans 13 residues.

The chain has TRBV4-2 and TRBJ1-4; TCRdb outputs TRBD1, but without DNA this stays unchecked. In germline, CDR1 is LGHNA, CDR2 YNFKEQ. This CDR3 spans 14 amino acids. CDR3 residues: CASSQEGVGRKLFF.

The rearrangement joins TRBV20-1 to TRBJ1-4. The length of the CDR3 is 14 residues. Germline assignment: CDR1 DFQATT and CDR2 SNEGSKA (reference sequence). CDR3 amino acids: CSAGGEGPGEKLFF.

The chain is built from TRBV27 and TRBJ2-7; the TCRdb D gene call, TRBD1, has no DNA to confirm it. From germline, CDR1 is MNHEY and CDR2 SMNVEV (reference sequence). This CDR3 comprises 15 residues. The CDR3 loop is CASSGGSTAYYEQYF.

This chain connects TRBV6-5 to TRBJ1-4; the TRBD1 assignment by TCRdb is unverifiable without DNA. Looked up from germline, CDR1 is MNHEY and CDR2 is SVGAGI. The CDR3 sequence is 17 residues long. The CDR3 spells CASSYKAQGYVREKLFF.

V usage is TRBV9 and J usage is TRBJ2-6. In germline, CDR1 is SGDLS, CDR2 YYNGEE. The CDR3 spans 13 residues. CDR3 residues: CASSPPGANVLTF.

The chain employs TRBV12-3 or TRBV12-4 and TRBJ2-7; the TCRdb D gene call, TRBD2, has no DNA to confirm it. CDR3 size: 17 residues. The CDR3 sequence: CASSSGLGLFSSYEQYF.

The rearrangement uses TRBV29-1 and TRBJ1-1. Germline V gene lookup returns CDR1 SQVTM and CDR2 ANQGSEA. The CDR3 has 14 residues. CDR3 residues: CSVEARTMNTEAFF.

The rearrangement links TRBV29-1 to TRBJ1-4. This CDR3 region has 15 residues. The germline gives CDR1 SQVTM, CDR2 ANQGSEA. This chain's CDR3 is CSVRDPGSTNEKLFF.

The chain couples TRBV6-1 to TRBJ2-1; the D call from TCRdb, TRBD2, cannot be confirmed without DNA. The CDR3 loop spans 15 amino acids. Germline V gene sequence: CDR1 MNHNS, CDR2 SASEGT. The CDR3 protein is CATRTPVGRGYEQFF.

CDR3 region: CASNLAGGTGEQYF. This rearrangement joins TRBV7-3 to TRBJ2-7; TCRdb picks TRBD2, but there is no DNA to check that call. The CDR3 is 14 residues long. The germline V gene encodes CDR1 SGHTA and CDR2 FQGTGA.

The chain couples TRBV12-3 or TRBV12-4 to TRBJ2-7; TCRdb names TRBD1, which stays unverified in the absence of DNA. The CDR3 covers 12 residues. CDR3 sequence reads: CASSLLGGEQYF.

The J gene is TRBJ2-1, the V gene TRBV6-1; TCRdb's D call, TRBD1, is unchecked because there is no DNA. The CDR3 is made up of 12 amino acids. Germline lookup yields CDR1 MNHNS and CDR2 SASEGT. The CDR3 sequence: CASSDRDYEQFF.

The rearrangement uses TRBV5-1 and TRBJ2-3; TCRdb picks TRBD1, but there is no DNA to check that call. The CDR3 has 14 residues. The germline gives CDR1 SGHRS, CDR2 YFSETQ. This CDR3 reads CASSHPGQTDTQYF.

The genes are TRBV6-1 and TRBJ2-7; TCRdb's D gene call, TRBD2, goes unchecked for lack of DNA. The CDR3 runs 14 residues. CDR1 is MNHNS, CDR2 SASEGT, per germline. The CDR3 sequence is CASRLAGKIYEQYF.

J is TRBJ2-3 and V is TRBV11-2; TCRdb's D call of TRBD2 is untestable without DNA. Germline V gene lookup returns CDR1 SGHAT and CDR2 FQNNGV. The CDR3 length is 15 residues. The CDR3 protein is CASSYGLAGTDTQYF.

This sequence joins TRBV29-1 and TRBJ1-1; no DNA is available, so the TRBD1 call from TCRdb remains unchecked. Germline-derived CDR1 and CDR2 are SQVTM and ANQGSEA. The CDR3 is 13 residues long. The CDR3 sequence is CSVIPQGNTEAFF.

This chain connects TRBV7-2 to TRBJ2-1; as DNA is missing, the TRBD2 call by TCRdb cannot be tested. In germline, CDR1 is SGHTA, CDR2 FQGNSA. This CDR3 is 15 amino acids long. This chain's CDR3 is CASSLPGLGSNEQFF.

The chain has TRBV9 and TRBJ2-5; the TRBD2 assignment by TCRdb is unverifiable without DNA. The CDR3 has 17 residues. Germline CDR1 is SGDLS and CDR2 is YYNGEE. CDR3 sequence reads: CASSDGTSGGAAETQYF.